A single sample gave rise to the 26 T cell receptor beta chains below, sequenced in a study of blood T cells in healthy people across ages (dated by TCRdb to between 2014 and 2017). Library method: 5' RACE. The sequencing machine was an Illumina HiSeq 2500. A second PCR of roughly 6 to 11 cycles was performed with a sample-barcoded 5' primer and a J-beta primer mix. Clones were called with MiXCR by TCRdb after fastp trimmed the public reads at Q25, and only in-frame beta chains were retained. One record per CDR3 amino acid sequence lists the most common genes and DNA. This sample is represented by 790,000 or so distinct CDR3 sequences; about half of them were singletons. Of the sample, roughly 18% is held by the ten largest clones. Sequenced input: blood. These TCRs come from a man older than 75 in good health.

This clonotype was observed at least ten times. One junction end does not reproduce the germline sequence, and a read error may be involved. The V gene is TRBV12-3 or TRBV12-4, the J gene TRBJ2-1; perhaps TRBD2 as D (5 bases). The CDR3 runs 11 residues. The CDR3 DNA reads as TGTGCCAGCAGCTTAGAGGGTGAGCAGTTCTTC. It translates to CASSLEGEQFF.

This clonotype was picked up many times. For the CDR3, the DNA is TGCGCCAGCCAGCTAGCGGGAGGTCCGTTCTACGAGCAGTACTTC. It encodes CASQLAGGPFYEQYF. The rearrangement links TRBV5-1 to TRBJ2-7; 11 bases agree with TRBD2. Germline V gene lookup returns CDR1 SGHRS and CDR2 YFSETQ. This CDR3 is built from 15 residues. J was trimmed by 3 bases and V by 7 bases; bases with no gene match: 9.

The chain couples TRBV7-9 to TRBJ1-2, with D possibly matching TRBD1 (6 bases). Germline loops: CDR1 SEHNR, CDR2 FQNEAQ (reference sequence). V was pared by 7 bases and J by 4 bases, with 13 bases between. The CDR3 spans 13 residues. CDR3 DNA: TGTGCCAGCACCGACGGCAGGGGCTATGGCTACACCTTC. Encoded protein: CASTDGRGYGYTF.

At least ten counts were recorded for this clonotype. The V gene is TRBV12-3 or TRBV12-4, the J gene TRBJ2-7; D unresolved. This CDR3 is built from 15 residues. Trimming shortened V by 6 bases and J by 6 bases, and 21 bases separated the two germline ends. The CDR3 is CASSPSGGTISEQYF. The CDR3, as DNA: TGTGCCAGCAGCCCCTCGGGCGGAACGATCTCCGAGCAGTACTTC.

The chain employs TRBV15 and TRBJ2-3, with D hard to call. This CDR3 contains 15 residues. Per germline, CDR1 LNHNV and CDR2 YYDKDF (reference sequence). V shed 1 base and J shed 0 bases, with 8 bases lying between them. CDR3 DNA: TGTGCCACCAGCAGAGTGCCAGCTAGCACAGATACGCAGTATTTT. Protein product: CATSRVPASTDTQYF. The full variable domain, with the rest looked up from reference TRBV15 and TRBJ2-3, is DAMVIQNPRYQVTQFGKPVTLSCSQTLNHNVMYWYQQKSSQAPKLLFHYYDKDFNNEADTPDNFQSRRPNTSFCFLDIRSPGLGDTAMYLCATSRVPASTDTQYFGPGTRLTVL.

This clonotype was seen a handful of times. The chain is built from TRBV12-3 or TRBV12-4 and TRBJ2-1; D remains unclear. Deletions cut 7 bases from V and 4 bases from J, with 14 bases between. The CDR3 loop spans 14 amino acids. CDR3 bases: TGTGCCAGCAAGTTCAACGGCGGATACAATGAGCAGTTCTTC. Translating it yields CASKFNGGYNEQFF.

The sample holds many counts of this clonotype. The V and J genes are TRBV5-1 and TRBJ2-1, with 10 positions matching TRBD2. With V trimmed by 6 bases and J by 2 bases, 5 bases remained unmatched. Germline lookup yields CDR1 SGHRS and CDR2 YFSETQ. The CDR3 contains 15 residues. CDR3 bases: TGCGCCAGCACCCGGACTAGCGGAACCTACAATGAGCAGTTCTTC. Its protein is CASTRTSGTYNEQFF.

This clonotype was seen a handful of times. This chain uses TRBV6-1 with TRBJ2-4; 8 nucleotides match TRBD1. This CDR3 is 14 amino acids long. Unmatched junction bases numbered 7, after V lost 7 bases and J lost 5 bases. Germline V gene lookup returns CDR1 MNHNS and CDR2 SASEGT. As DNA, the CDR3 is TGTGCCAGCACCACCGGGACAGGTCAAAACATTCAGTACTTC. As protein: CASTTGTGQNIQYF.

This clonotype was found a few times. The rearrangement links TRBV5-1 to TRBJ1-2; no definite D call. CDR1 SGHRS and CDR2 YFSETQ come from the germline V gene. CDR3 size: 14 residues. V lost 4 bases, J lost 6 bases, and 16 bases lay in between. DNA of the CDR3: TGCGCCAGCAGCCACAACATGGCCGAGAATGGCTACACCTTC. Its translation: CASSHNMAENGYTF. The full variable domain, completed using reference TRBV5-1 and TRBJ1-2, is KAGVTQTPRYLIKTRGQQVTLSCSPISGHRSVSWYQQTPGQGLQFLFEYFSETQRNKGNFPGRFSGRQFSNSRSEMNVSTLELGDSALYLCASSHNMAENGYTFGSGTRLTVV.

This clonotype was picked up many times. The J gene is TRBJ2-7, the V gene TRBV12-3 or TRBV12-4; D not resolved. V was cut by 3 bases and J by 5 bases, with 5 bases left in between. The CDR3 is made up of 11 amino acids. CDR3 in DNA: TGTGCCAGCAGTTTTAACCACGAGCAGTACTTC. Translated, it gives CASSFNHEQYF.

Concerning this clonotype: A single base separates this from a much larger clone, so it may be a read error. The rearrangement joins TRBV29-1 to TRBJ2-5; TRBD1 is a possible D gene (5 bases). The J call may be mistaken, given a closer DNA end match to TRBJ2-1. There are 12 residues in the CDR3. CDR1 and CDR2 (germline): SQVTM, ANQGSEA. Here the CDR3 reads CSVADRQETQFF. The DNA of the CDR3 is TGCAGCGTCGCAGACAGACAAGAGACCCAGTTCTTC.

V is TRBV29-1 and J is TRBJ1-4, with TRBD1 identical over 8 bases. CDR3 size: 13 residues. The V segment lost 7 bases and the J segment 6 bases; nucleotides outside the gene matches: 7. Germline CDR1 SQVTM, CDR2 ANQGSEA. CDR3 in amino acids: CSGWTGSDEKLFF. CDR3 coding DNA: TGCAGCGGGTGGACAGGGTCTGATGAAAAACTGTTTTTT. Drawing the rest from reference TRBV29-1 and TRBJ1-4, the complete variable domain is SAVISQKPSRDICQRGTSLTIQCQVDSQVTMMFWYRQQPGQSLTLIATANQGSEATYESGFVIDKFPISRPNLTFSTLTVSNMSPEDSSIYLCSGWTGSDEKLFFGSGTQLSVL.

The table lists this clonotype with many counts. The chain employs TRBV20-1 and TRBJ2-2, with 10 positions matching TRBD2. The CDR3 spans 16 residues. Germline V lookup: CDR1 DFQATT, CDR2 SNEGSKA (reference sequence). J lost 5 bases, V lost 3 bases, and 9 bases had no gene match. The CDR3, as DNA: TGCAGTGCTAGGCTAGCGGGAGTTTGGGGGACCGGGGAGCTGTTTTTT. This encodes CSARLAGVWGTGELFF.

This clonotype was recorded a few times. The chain is built from TRBV4-3 and TRBJ2-5, with 9 bases lining up with TRBD2. The J call may be incorrect, as the DNA end agrees better with TRBJ2-7. This CDR3 is 15 amino acids long. The germline V gene encodes CDR1 LGHNA and CDR2 YSLEER. As DNA, the CDR3 is TGCGCCAGCAGCCAAACGCGTAGCGGGAGTCACGAGCAGTACTTC. This translates into CASSQTRSGSHEQYF.

This clonotype was detected only a few times. This chain's CDR3 is CASSEAGSFYNEQFF. CDR3 DNA sequence: TGTGCCAGCAGTGAGGCGGGAAGCTTTTACAATGAGCAGTTCTTC. The rearrangement uses TRBV2 and TRBJ2-1, with D possibly being TRBD2 (6 bases). V was pared by 3 bases and J by 4 bases, with 13 bases between. From germline, CDR1 is SNHLY and CDR2 FYNNEI. The CDR3 runs 15 residues.

The CDR3 DNA reads as TGTGCCAGCAGCCGGGGGGGTCGAGCAGATACGCAGTATTTT. It specifies CASSRGGRADTQYF. J is TRBJ2-3 and V is TRBV4-2; 7 positions agree with TRBD2. Germline loops: CDR1 LGHNA, CDR2 YNFKEQ. This CDR3 comprises 14 residues. Trimming at V came to 4 bases and at J to 4 bases, leaving 5 bases not matched to a gene.

A few counts support this clonotype. CDR3 residues: CASSLQGRIEKLFF. The CDR3 DNA reads as TGTGCCAGCAGCTTGCAGGGGCGCATTGAAAAACTGTTTTTT. The chain employs TRBV7-3 and TRBJ1-4, with D perhaps TRBD1 (6 bases). Germline CDR1 reads SGHTA; CDR2 reads FQGTGA. CDR3 size: 14 residues. Trimming left V 3 bases short and J 7 bases short, with 12 bases between. The whole variable domain, filled in from reference TRBV7-3 and TRBJ1-4, reads GAGVSQTPSNKVTEKGKYVELRCDPISGHTALYWYRQSLGQGPEFLIYFQGTGAADDSGLPNDRFFAVRPEGSVSTLKIQRTERGDSAVYLCASSLQGRIEKLFFGSGTQLSVL.

The chain couples TRBV7-9 to TRBJ2-1, with 12 bases matching TRBD2. Germline V gene data show CDR1 as SEHNR and CDR2 as FQNEAQ (reference sequence). J lost 5 bases, V lost 0 bases, and 5 bases had no gene match. The CDR3 runs to 17 residues. Here the CDR3 reads CASSLAGTSGSHNEQFF. CDR3 sequence (DNA): TGTGCCAGCAGCTTAGCAGGGACTAGCGGGTCACACAATGAGCAGTTCTTC.

This rearrangement joins TRBV28 to TRBJ2-3; 9 bases map to TRBD2. The CDR3 is made up of 17 amino acids. The V and J ends lost 3 bases and 3 bases, in that order; junction bases with no gene match: 10. Germline lookup yields CDR1 MDHEN and CDR2 SYDVKM. DNA for the CDR3: TGTGCCAGCAGTTTCTCCCCGACTAGCGGTAATACAGATACGCAGTATTTT. Its translation is CASSFSPTSGNTDTQYF.

The chain has TRBV3-1 and TRBJ2-5; D gene uncertain. Per germline, CDR1 LGHDT and CDR2 YNNKEL (reference sequence). The CDR3 has 15 amino acids. Trimming removed 4 bases from V and 2 bases from J, with 14 bases in between. The DNA of the CDR3 is TGTGCCAGCAGCCGCTCCTCGGGTTCGCAAGAGACCCAGTACTTC. Encoded protein: CASSRSSGSQETQYF.

Points on this clonotype: One end of the junction fails to match germline, which may point to a read error. This rearrangement joins TRBV7-2 to TRBJ2-7; 10 bases are shared with TRBD2. This CDR3 region has 15 residues. Germline V gene data show CDR1 as SGHTA and CDR2 as FQGNSA. The CDR3, as DNA: TGTGCCAGCAGCCTATTAGCGGGAGGTCCCTACGAGCAGTGCTTC. The encoded protein is CASSLLAGGPYEQCF.

This clonotype was observed at least ten times. The V and J genes are TRBV7-2 and TRBJ2-7; D not resolved. Per the germline V gene, CDR1 is SGHTA and CDR2 is FQGNSA. V was cut by 1 base and J by 0 bases, with 10 bases left in between. The CDR3 length is 15 residues. CDR3 protein: CASSLGAHSSYEQYF. The CDR3 DNA follows: TGTGCCAGCAGCTTAGGTGCCCACAGCTCCTACGAGCAGTACTTC.

The gene calls are TRBV7-2 and TRBJ2-3, with no clear D. Germline V CDR1 and CDR2: SGHTA, FQGNSA. The CDR3 loop spans 15 amino acids. The V gene lost 2 bases and the J gene lost 2 bases, with 11 bases spanning the gap. In DNA form, the CDR3 reads TGTGCCAGCAGCTTACAGGCTAGTTTCACAGATACGCAGTATTTT. Its protein is CASSLQASFTDTQYF.

The chain has TRBV11-2 and TRBJ2-1, with 7 bases fitting TRBD2. The CDR3 totals 16 residues. CDR1 is SGHAT, CDR2 FQNNGV, per germline. The junction had 9 bases not matched to a gene; V was cut back by 5 bases and J by 2 bases. This CDR3 is CASSPRLARPYNEQFF. CDR3 nucleotides: TGTGCCAGCAGCCCGAGACTAGCTAGACCCTACAATGAGCAGTTCTTC.

The chain links TRBV6-2 or TRBV6-3 to TRBJ2-5, with D tentatively TRBD1 (6 bases). The CDR3 extends over 14 amino acids. Trimming pared 6 bases from V and 3 bases from J, leaving 14 bases between. The germline CDR1 and CDR2 sequences are MNHEY and SVGEGT. The CDR3, as DNA: TGTGCCAGCAGGATCATTTGGGACAAAGAGACCCAGTACTTC. It encodes CASRIIWDKETQYF.

V is TRBV5-1 and J is TRBJ1-5; unclear D gene. Trimming removed 1 base from V and 7 bases from J, with 21 bases in between. There are 17 residues in the CDR3. Germline values: CDR1 SGHRS, CDR2 YFSETQ. The CDR3 DNA reads as TGCGCCAGCAGCTTGTTCTTTATGACTAACCCTGCGCAGCCCCAGCATTTT. Translated: CASSLFFMTNPAQPQHF.